Given below is one T cell receptor beta chain in context. The germline V gene has CDR1 SGHRS and CDR2 YFSETQ. The CDR3 loop spans 16 amino acids. V lost 0 bases and J lost 1; bases outside the gene matches: 6. These data are taken from a study of blood T cell repertoires in COVID-19. Study-wide background: Samples of COVID-19 (acute and convalescent) were obtained from the United States, Italy and Spain. T cells, B-cell-depleted T cells, or PBMCs provided the cDNA or gDNA that served as material.

Authors' processing steps: Nucleated cell counts were estimated from reference gene primer amplification. Sequenced by immunoSEQ multiplex PCR; TCRdb stores in-frame clones only, minus some. V, J and clone size were drawn from that table, and D and trimming were deduced from the DNA. The sample has about 120,000 clones, roughly 86% seen once; the top ten hold about 4.5%. The chain carries TRBV5-1 and TRBJ2-7; TRBD2 matches at 8 bases. Sequenced: peripheral blood. This receptor was obtained from a middle-aged man with acute or convalescent COVID-19. Here the CDR3 reads CASSLDASGSSYEQYF. The CDR3 DNA follows: TGCGCCAGCAGCTTGGACGCGAGCGGGAGTTCCTACGAGCAGTACTTC.